This TCR beta chain was sequenced for a study of control samples from healthy donors and cancer patients. The table came from immunoSEQ multiplex PCR; TCRdb's copy has only in-frame clones and leaves some out. The table shows about 98,000 clones, with around 80% occurring only once. The V gene lost 0 bases and the J gene lost 9 bases, with 9 bases spanning the gap. CDR3 length: 13 residues. Germline V gives CDR1 SGDLS, CDR2 YYNGEE. The rearrangement links TRBV9 to TRBJ2-2; D not certain. The sample consisted of blood. The TCR was taken from a woman under 40 in good health. As DNA, the CDR3 is TGTGCCAGCAGCGTAGATGTGGACCGGGAGCTGTTTTTT. Its translation: CASSVDVDRELFF.